Listed below are T cell receptor beta chains from one sample, sequenced in a study of cytomegalovirus exposure and HLA in healthy donors. Libraries were prepared by immunoSEQ multiplex PCR; TCRdb keeps only in-frame clonotypes and omits some of them. Found here are approximately 100,000 clones, over 60% of them singletons; the top ten hold about 6.1%. The sample consisted of PBMCs. The receptors here all came from a woman aged 45-65 years in good health and CMV-seropositive. The CDR3 runs from the conserved cysteine through the conserved F or W. Fields, in order: V gene, clone size, J gene, D gene, CDR3 protein, CDR3 DNA. The D gene is left open where the match is weak. Clone size is not always given. Where it is, it says once, few, many or a class for expanded clones.

>TRBV5-1|.|TRBJ1-1|TRBD1
CASSVTGVVNTEAFF
TGCGCCAGCAGTGTTACAGGGGTGGTGAACACTGAAGCTTTCTTT
>TRBV7-9|.|TRBJ2-7|.
CASSLAAARGDEQYF
TGTGCCAGCAGCTTAGCGGCGGCCAGGGGCGACGAGCAGTACTTC
>TRBV6-1|.|TRBJ2-7|.
CATGDWDGYEQYF
TGTGCCACCGGGGACTGGGACGGCTACGAGCAGTACTTC
>TRBV9|.|TRBJ2-1|.
CASSVAGDEQFF
TGTGCCAGCAGCGTAGCGGGGGATGAGCAGTTCTTC
>TRBV9|.|TRBJ2-1|TRBD2
CASSVEGLAGGAEQFF
TGTGCCAGCAGCGTAGAAGGACTAGCGGGGGGGGCTGAGCAGTTCTTC
>TRBV5-6|.|TRBJ2-7|TRBD1
CASRLGQGKGYEQYF
TGTGCCAGCAGGCTCGGACAGGGTAAGGGCTACGAGCAGTACTTC
>TRBV30|.|TRBJ2-1|.
CAWSVGGVTYNEQFF
TGTGCCTGGAGTGTAGGAGGGGTCACCTACAATGAGCAGTTCTTC
>TRBV29-1|.|TRBJ2-3|TRBD2
CSVGGGGGSTDTQYF
TGCAGCGTTGGTGGTGGCGGGGGGTCCACAGATACGCAGTATTTT
>TRBV7-9|.|TRBJ2-3|TRBD2
CSSSSGLSTDTQYF
TGTTCCAGCAGCTCGGGACTATCCACAGATACGCAGTATTTT
>TRBV28|.|TRBJ1-1|TRBD1
CASSPRDRGQAERAEAFF
TGTGCCAGCAGTCCCCGGGACAGGGGGCAGGCCGAACGGGCTGAAGCTTTCTTT
>TRBV5-6|once|TRBJ2-5|.
CASSLDFLETQYF
TGTGCCAGCAGCTTGGATTTCTTGGAGACCCAGTACTTC
>TRBV19|.|TRBJ1-2|.
CASSHNGPGRKSYGYTF
TGTGCCAGTAGCCACAATGGGCCAGGTAGGAAGTCCTATGGCTACACCTTC
>TRBV7-2|.|TRBJ2-7|TRBD2
CASSLVGLAGGHEQYF
TGTGCCAGCAGCTTAGTGGGACTAGCGGGGGGCCACGAGCAGTACTTC
>TRBV5-1|.|TRBJ2-3|.
CASSTQVGGTDTQYF
TGCGCCAGCAGCACCCAAGTAGGGGGCACAGATACGCAGTATTTT
>TRBV4-3|.|TRBJ2-6|TRBD1
CASSQDSRQGAYSGANVLTF
TGCGCCAGCAGCCAAGACTCCCGACAGGGTGCTTACTCTGGGGCCAACGTCCTGACTTTC
>TRBV7-2|.|TRBJ2-4|.
CASSFSPSGNIQYF
TGTGCCAGCAGCTTTTCCCCGTCGGGAAACATTCAGTACTTC
>TRBV5-4|.|TRBJ2-1|TRBD2
CASSTPPSGGAYNEQFF
TGTGCCAGCAGCACCCCCCCTAGCGGGGGGGCCTACAATGAGCAGTTCTTC
>TRBV30|.|TRBJ1-2|TRBD1
CAWNPPSLDRGPYGYTF
TGTGCCTGGAACCCCCCTTCCCTTGACAGGGGCCCCTATGGCTACACCTTC
>TRBV4-1|few|TRBJ2-5|TRBD2
CASSQDATSGVQETQYF
TGCGCCAGCAGCCAAGATGCGACTAGCGGGGTCCAAGAGACCCAGTACTTC
>TRBV15|.|TRBJ2-7|TRBD1
CATSRERDRGYEQYF
TGTGCCACCAGCAGAGAAAGGGACAGGGGCTACGAGCAGTACTTC
>TRBV6-5|.|TRBJ2-3|.
CASRPGLFTDTQCF
TGTGCCAGCAGACCGGGACTGTTCACAGATACGCAGTGTTTT
>TRBV7-9|.|TRBJ1-4|.
CASRGGQTANEKLFF
TGTGCCAGCAGAGGTGGACAGACGGCTAATGAAAAACTGTTTTTT
>TRBV6-5|.|TRBJ2-1|TRBD2
CASSYHLAGGANEQFF
TGTGCCAGCAGTTACCACTTAGCGGGGGGTGCCAATGAGCAGTTCTTC
>TRBV10-1|few|TRBJ1-5|TRBD1
CASSDWTGGFYQPQHF
TGCGCCAGCAGTGACTGGACAGGGGGCTTCTATCAGCCCCAGCATTTT
>TRBV13|.|TRBJ2-5|TRBD2
CASSDTSGAFVETQYF
TGTGCCAGCAGCGATACTAGCGGGGCTTTCGTGGAGACCCAGTACTTC
>TRBV27|.|TRBJ1-5|TRBD1
CASRLTGGYSSNQPQHF
TGTGCCAGCAGACTGACAGGGGGCTACTCTAGCAATCAGCCCCAGCATTTT
>TRBV28|.|TRBJ1-1|.
CASRGLENTEAFF
TGTGCCAGCAGGGGGCTTGAGAACACTGAAGCTTTCTTT
>TRBV2|once|TRBJ1-1|.
CASTRRGLTNTEAFF
TGTGCCAGCACTCGAAGGGGGTTGACGAACACTGAAGCTTTCTTT
>TRBV5-4|.|TRBJ1-2|.
CASSLESGRYGYTF
TGTGCCAGCAGCTTGGAGTCAGGCCGCTATGGCTACACCTTC
>TRBV6-5|.|TRBJ2-3|.
CASSVDILDTQYF
TGTGCCAGCAGTGTCGACATTCTAGATACGCAGTATTTT
>TRBV28|.|TRBJ1-1|.
CASSAVNTEAFF
TGTGCCAGCAGTGCAGTGAACACTGAAGCTTTCTTT
>TRBV7-2|.|TRBJ2-7|.
CASSPFPRQRNEQYF
TGTGCCAGCAGCCCCTTTCCGAGGCAAAGGAACGAGCAGTACTTC
>TRBV6-5|.|TRBJ2-7|TRBD2
CASTLTAGGSYEQYF
TGTGCCAGCACCCTCACAGCCGGGGGGTCCTACGAGCAGTACTTC
>TRBV25-1|.|TRBJ2-7|TRBD1
CASRRTGSYEQYF
TGTGCCAGCAGAAGGACAGGATCCTACGAGCAGTACTTC
>TRBV5-8|.|TRBJ1-5|TRBD1
CASSWATGWVSNQPQHF
TGTGCCAGCAGCTGGGCGACAGGGTGGGTTAGCAATCAGCCCCAGCATTTT
>TRBV19|.|TRBJ2-7|.
CASSPDRRPYEQYF
TGTGCCAGTAGTCCCGACAGGCGACCCTACGAGCAGTACTTC
>TRBV4-1|.|TRBJ1-5|.
CASSLNFRVSNQPQHF
TGCGCCAGCAGCCTAAATTTCAGGGTTAGCAATCAGCCCCAGCATTTT
>TRBV7-3|few|TRBJ2-3|TRBD2
CASSLLSAGALTDTQYF
TGTGCCAGCAGCCTATTGTCAGCGGGGGCCCTCACAGATACGCAGTATTTT
>TRBV7-2|.|TRBJ2-3|TRBD2
CASSILAGGNVYTDTQYF
TGTGCCAGCAGCATCCTAGCGGGGGGGAATGTTTACACAGATACGCAGTATTTT
>TRBV11-2|.|TRBJ2-5|TRBD1
CASSETGSETQYF
TGTGCCAGCAGCGAGACAGGGTCGGAGACCCAGTACTTC
>TRBV6-4|.|TRBJ2-1|TRBD1
CASSCGDRVCGEQFF
TGTGCCAGCAGTTGCGGGGACAGGGTATGTGGTGAGCAGTTCTTC
>TRBV7-9|.|TRBJ1-1|TRBD1
CASSQTGGVNTEAFF
TGTGCCAGCAGTCAAACAGGGGGCGTCAACACTGAAGCTTTCTTT
>TRBV6-5|.|TRBJ2-7|TRBD1
CATLGQGYGEQYF
TGTGCCACCTTAGGACAGGGGTATGGCGAGCAGTACTTC
>TRBV10-2|.|TRBJ2-7|TRBD1
CASRLTGTLSYEQYF
TGCGCCAGCCGCCTGACAGGGACCCTCTCCTACGAGCAGTACTTC
>TRBV7-9|.|TRBJ1-2|TRBD1
CASSYTLGGGANYGYTF
TGTGCCAGCAGCTACACGTTAGGAGGGGGCGCTAACTATGGCTACACCTTC